Each of the 10 T cell receptor beta chains below was sequenced from the same sample in a study of T cell responses to AZD1222 COVID-19 vaccine (dated by TCRdb to the early 2020s). Library preparation employed the immunoSEQ multiplex PCR assay. The clones in this table, taken by TCRdb from immuneACCESS, are in-frame only. Not every clone is retained; where verified, under half of the shortfall comes from an unresolved V gene, and the cause of the rest is unknown. This sample holds 75,000 to 95,000 clones; 90% were observed only once. Clones ranked in the top ten supply approximately 4.2% of the sample. Reading the label with the study, this specimen's time point is: baseline before first vaccination. The sequencing used peripheral blood, collected on day 0 of AZD1222 vaccination. The receptors originated from an adult in good health.

This rearrangement joins TRBV10-2 to TRBJ2-1; the match to TRBD2 covers 11 bases. J was trimmed by 8 bases and V by 6 bases; bases with no gene match: 6. The CDR3 totals 14 residues. CDR1 WSHSY and CDR2 SAAADI come from the germline V gene. DNA for the CDR3: TGCGCCAGCAGCCCTAGCGGGAGGTCCGATGAGCAGTTCTTC. It translates to CASSPSGRSDEQFF.

The rearrangement uses TRBV20-1 and TRBJ1-1; D gene unclear. Germline V lookup: CDR1 DFQATT, CDR2 SNEGSKA (reference sequence). V lost 3 bases and J 3 bases, leaving 14 bases between the germline ends. The CDR3 contains 14 residues. The CDR3 DNA reads as TGCAGTGCTAGTATAATGGTCGGATACACTGAAGCTTTCTTT. Translation gives CSASIMVGYTEAFF.

The chain is built from TRBV11-3 and TRBJ2-1; D is undetermined. V gave up 2 bases and J gave up 15 bases, with 14 bases separating them. Per germline, CDR1 SGHNT and CDR2 YENEEA. This CDR3 has 12 amino acids. CDR3 loop: CASSLNMDVLFF. CDR3 sequence (DNA): TGTGCCAGCAGCTTAAACATGGATGTTCTGTTCTTC.

The chain employs TRBV12-3 or TRBV12-4 and TRBJ2-5; no clear D gene. CDR3 length: 13 residues. Between the trimmed V and J ends, which lost 6 bases and 5 bases, there was a span of 13 bases. CDR3 DNA sequence: TGTGCCAGCAGGGATCTAAGTGAGGAGACCCAGTACTTC. Translating it yields CASRDLSEETQYF.

J is TRBJ1-1 and V is TRBV7-6; D not resolved. CDR3 length: 12 residues. From germline, CDR1 is SGHVS and CDR2 FNYEAQ. V shed 5 bases and J shed 10 bases, with 14 bases lying between them. CDR3 residues: CASSPSHVGAFF. As DNA, the CDR3 is TGTGCCAGCAGCCCTTCACATGTAGGAGCTTTCTTT.

The gene calls are TRBV10-3 and TRBJ1-1; no clear D. The CDR3 is 13 amino acids. The ends were cut back, 3 bases at V and 11 bases at J, with 16 bases in the middle. The V gene's germline CDR1 is ENHRY and CDR2 SYGVKD. Written as DNA, the CDR3 is TGTGCCATCAGTGACTCCGAGGTGGCAGACGCTTTCTTT. The encoded protein is CAISDSEVADAFF.

This clone was counted only a few times. The gene calls are TRBV14 and TRBJ2-3; no reliable D call. The V gene lost 1 base and the J gene lost 2 bases, with 4 bases spanning the gap. The CDR3 covers 13 residues. Germline V lookup: CDR1 SGHDN, CDR2 FVKESK. The CDR3 loop reads CASSQAHTDTQYF. The CDR3 DNA reads TGTGCCAGCAGCCAAGCCCACACAGATACGCAGTATTTT.

The V call is TRBV6-5, the J call TRBJ2-1; 7 bases are a match to TRBD2. CDR3 size: 14 residues. Trimming removed 7 bases from V and 8 bases from J; junction bases left unmatched: 11. CDR1 is MNHEY and CDR2 is SVGAGI in the germline V gene. CDR3 sequence: CASTVGLGEDEQFF. In DNA form, the CDR3 reads TGTGCCAGCACCGTTGGACTAGGGGAAGATGAGCAGTTCTTC.

This clone was recorded once. Written as DNA, the CDR3 is TGTGCCAGCAGCGGAGACAGGCTCTTAGGACAGCCCCAGCATTTT. This gives the protein CASSGDRLLGQPQHF. The rearrangement links TRBV7-8 to TRBJ1-5; D is perhaps TRBD1 (6 bases). Germline V gene lookup returns CDR1 SGHVS and CDR2 FQNEAQ. Trimming left V 5 bases short and J 7 bases short, with 18 bases between. The CDR3 extends over 15 amino acids.

The genes are TRBV11-3 and TRBJ1-1; D may be TRBD1 (6 bases). Germline lookup yields CDR1 SGHNT and CDR2 YENEEA. Trimming took off 1 base at V and 5 bases at J, with 8 bases between the two ends. This CDR3 region has 13 residues. CDR3 residues: CASSLVTGTEAFF. CDR3 in DNA: TGTGCCAGCAGCTTAGTCACAGGGACTGAAGCTTTCTTT.